This is a list of T cell receptor beta chains from one sample in a study of identical twins. TCRdb processed the 5' RACE reads anew with MiXCR; each CDR3 protein has one entry. The data hold hundreds of thousands of distinct CDR3 sequences, with about 12% observed a single time. This same sample was also taken into another study, of yellow fever vaccine responses in identical twins.

Input material: PBMCs. The receptors here all came from a woman aged 18-29 years in good health. The CDR3 runs from the conserved cysteine through the conserved F or W. D genes are given only for firm matches. Rows give clone size only sometimes, using once, few, many, or a class for an expanded clone.

d_gene,j_gene,abundance,v_gene,CDR3aa,CDR3nt
TRBD2,TRBJ2-7,NA,TRBV7-2,CASSYGLAANYEQYF,TGTGCCAGCAGCTACGGACTAGCGGCTAACTACGAGCAGTACTTC
NA,TRBJ2-7,many,TRBV27,CASSPARSVYEQYF,TGTGCCAGCAGTCCCGCGCGTAGCGTATACGAGCAGTACTTC
TRBD2,TRBJ2-1,few,TRBV3-1,CASSQVGTSGRDYNEQFF,TGTGCCAGCAGCCAAGTTGGGACTAGCGGGAGGGACTACAATGAGCAGTTCTTC
NA,TRBJ2-7,NA,TRBV2,CASKFNSYEQYF,TGTGCCAGCAAGTTCAACTCCTACGAGCAGTACTTC
NA,TRBJ2-2,few,TRBV6-1,CASSLLGWEVRNTGELFF,TGTGCCAGCAGTCTGTTGGGGTGGGAAGTCAGGAACACCGGGGAGCTGTTTTTT
NA,TRBJ2-5,NA,TRBV11-2,CASSQRLSKSETQYF,TGTGCCAGCAGCCAAAGGCTCAGCAAGTCGGAGACCCAGTACTTC
NA,TRBJ1-5,many,TRBV6-5,CASSYRGFSNQPQHF,TGTGCCAGCAGTTACCGGGGATTCAGCAATCAGCCCCAGCATTTT
NA,TRBJ2-1,few,TRBV5-6,CASSSGGGYEQFF,TGTGCCAGCAGCTCCGGCGGAGGGTATGAGCAGTTCTTC
TRBD2,TRBJ2-3,NA,TRBV9,CASSVSDEAGGSYTQYF,TGTGCCAGCAGCGTATCGGACGAAGCCGGCGGGAGTTATACGCAGTATTTT
NA,TRBJ2-1,few,TRBV12-3/TRBV12-4,CASSDGPSRRSYNEQFF,TGTGCCAGCAGTGACGGGCCATCTAGGAGATCCTACAATGAGCAGTTCTTC
TRBD1,TRBJ1-5,few,TRBV6-5,CASSYSGQGKKHANQPQHF,TGTGCCAGCAGTTACTCGGGACAGGGGAAGAAGCATGCCAATCAGCCCCAGCATTTT
TRBD1,TRBJ2-1,medium-sized,TRBV5-1,CASSKSRDRVQGNEQFF,TGCGCCAGCAGCAAGTCCCGGGACAGGGTCCAGGGCAATGAGCAGTTCTTC
TRBD2,TRBJ2-7,NA,TRBV25-1,CASSKGLAGSYEQYF,TGTGCCAGCAGTAAGGGACTAGCGGGATCATACGAGCAGTACTTC
NA,TRBJ2-2,few,TRBV3-1,CASSQVQGRPGELFF,TGTGCCAGCAGCCAAGTCCAGGGGCGGCCCGGGGAGCTGTTTTTT
NA,TRBJ2-1,NA,TRBV14,CASSHKFDEQFF,TGTGCCAGCAGCCACAAATTTGATGAGCAGTTCTTC
NA,TRBJ1-4,few,TRBV7-8,CASSLARNPGVGEKLFF,TGTGCCAGCAGCTTAGCGCGGAATCCCGGGGTGGGGGAAAAACTGTTTTTT
TRBD1,TRBJ1-2,few,TRBV6-1,CATRQGGFGYGYTF,TGTGCCACACGACAAGGGGGCTTCGGCTATGGCTACACCTTC
TRBD1,TRBJ1-6,many,TRBV7-8,CASSKTGANSPLHF,TGTGCCAGCAGCAAAACAGGGGCCAATTCACCCCTCCACTTT
NA,TRBJ1-4,NA,TRBV3-1,CASSLISEAVNEKLFF,TGTGCCAGCAGCCTAATTTCAGAGGCAGTTAATGAAAAACTGTTTTTT
TRBD1,TRBJ1-1,few,TRBV20-1,CSAGTGDTEAFF,TGCAGTGCCGGGACAGGGGACACTGAAGCTTTCTTT
NA,TRBJ1-5,NA,TRBV6-5,CASSYLAPGHSNQPQHF,TGTGCCAGCAGTTACCTCGCCCCAGGGCATAGCAATCAGCCCCAGCATTTT
TRBD1,TRBJ1-6,few,TRBV3-1,CASRRGQSSYNSPLHF,TGTGCCAGCAGACGGGGACAGAGCTCCTATAATTCACCCCTCCACTTT
NA,TRBJ1-5,few,TRBV4-1,CASSQDPQLNQPQHF,TGCGCCAGCAGCCAAGATCCACAGCTCAATCAGCCCCAGCATTTT
NA,TRBJ1-2,few,TRBV29-1,CSVTDRTNYGYTF,TGCAGCGTCACGGACCGAACTAACTATGGCTACACCTTC
NA,TRBJ2-6,NA,TRBV5-4,CASSLSGYGANVLTF,TGTGCCAGCAGCTTGTCCGGGTATGGGGCCAACGTCCTGACTTTC
TRBD1,TRBJ2-5,NA,TRBV29-1,CSVAEDRVNRETQYF,TGCAGCGTCGCTGAGGACAGGGTGAATCGAGAGACCCAGTACTTC
NA,TRBJ2-7,NA,TRBV2,CASSAETPVPYEQYF,TGTGCCAGCAGTGCGGAAACACCGGTTCCCTACGAGCAGTACTTC
NA,TRBJ2-5,NA,TRBV3-1,CASSRLVTHQETQYF,TGTGCCAGCAGCCGACTAGTTACCCACCAAGAGACCCAGTACTTC
NA,TRBJ2-2,many,TRBV10-3,CASANRVSSTGELFF,TGTGCCAGTGCTAACAGGGTATCTAGCACCGGGGAGCTGTTTTTT
TRBD1,TRBJ2-1,few,TRBV7-6,CASSRTGGLDEQFF,TGTGCCAGCAGCCGGACAGGGGGGCTCGATGAGCAGTTCTTC
TRBD2,TRBJ2-3,NA,TRBV12-5,CASGFGLAGDPSTDTQYF,TGTGCTAGTGGTTTCGGACTAGCGGGGGACCCTAGCACAGATACGCAGTATTTT
TRBD2,TRBJ2-1,NA,TRBV28,CASSVTGTSGRNEQFF,TGTGCCAGCAGTGTCACCGGGACTAGCGGGAGGAATGAGCAGTTCTTC
TRBD2,TRBJ2-1,NA,TRBV18,CASSPSSGPDNEQFF,TGTGCCAGCTCACCCAGTAGCGGGCCCGACAATGAGCAGTTCTTC
NA,TRBJ2-1,NA,TRBV7-6,CASSFTTSSYNEQFF,TGTGCCAGCAGCTTCACTACAAGCTCCTACAATGAGCAGTTCTTC
TRBD1,TRBJ2-7,many,TRBV2,CASRTPGTGLYEQYF,TGTGCCAGCAGGACCCCCGGGACAGGGCTTTACGAGCAGTACTTC
NA,TRBJ2-7,many,TRBV12-3/TRBV12-4,CASSLGGPYEQYF,TGTGCCAGCAGTTTAGGGGGTCCCTACGAGCAGTACTTC
TRBD1,TRBJ1-5,many,TRBV11-2,CASSLSQGTEVYSNQPQHF,TGTGCCAGCAGCTTATCCCAGGGGACAGAGGTATATAGCAATCAGCCCCAGCATTTT
NA,TRBJ2-3,NA,TRBV5-6,CASSPPWRGTDTQYF,TGTGCCAGCAGCCCCCCCTGGCGGGGCACAGATACGCAGTATTTT
NA,TRBJ2-7,few,TRBV15,CATSRDMSSGDPEQYF,TGTGCCACCAGCAGAGATATGAGCTCAGGGGATCCCGAGCAGTACTTC
TRBD2,TRBJ2-1,few,TRBV12-3/TRBV12-4,CASSAGLAGGGEQFF,TGTGCCAGCAGTGCGGGACTAGCGGGAGGGGGCGAGCAGTTCTTC
TRBD2,TRBJ2-5,many,TRBV10-3,CASTGTSGMETQYF,TGTGCCAGCACCGGGACTAGCGGGATGGAGACCCAGTACTTC